Following are 24 T cell receptor beta chains from one sample sequenced in a study of T-cell reconstitution after alpha-beta-depleted transplantation in children. The TCRbeta library incorporated unique molecular identifiers. One entry per CDR3 protein, called by TCRdb with MiXCR from the PCR reads. Altogether 150,000 to 200,000 distinct CDR3 sequences are present, roughly 6.5% being singletons, with the ten largest covering roughly 4.7%. The source material was PBMCs, sampled before TCRalphabeta/CD19-depleted stem cell transplant. The receptors were gathered from a girl less than two years old with combined immunodeficiency, due to receive a stem cell transplant.

This clonotype appeared many times. V gene TRBV7-2 combines with J gene TRBJ2-5; 7 bases are a match to TRBD2. CDR3 length: 17 residues. J gave up 5 bases and V 1 base, and 13 bases lay outside the gene matches. Germline V gene lookup returns CDR1 SGHTA and CDR2 FQGNSA. The CDR3 sequence: CASSLGPWGGGGETQYF. In DNA, the CDR3 is TGTGCCAGCAGCTTAGGGCCTTGGGGGGGAGGAGGGGAGACCCAGTACTTC.

J is TRBJ2-7 and V is TRBV7-9, with TRBD1 identical over 7 bases. V shed 1 base and J 3 bases; nucleotides not matched to a gene: 9. Germline CDR1 reads SEHNR; CDR2 reads FQNEAQ (reference sequence). The CDR3 length is 16 residues. CDR3 nucleotides: TGTGCCAGCAGCTTAGAGGGACAGCCTATCAACTACGAGCAGTACTTC. This codes for CASSLEGQPINYEQYF.

The chain couples TRBV4-1 to TRBJ1-2; weak D call: TRBD1 (6 bases). The length of the CDR3 is 16 residues. Germline CDR1 MGHRA, CDR2 YSYEKL. Trimming took off 4 bases at V and 2 bases at J, with 17 bases between the two ends. CDR3 sequence (DNA): TGCGCCAGCAGCCTACGCGAAACAGGGCCCAACTATGGCTACACCTTC. Amino acids: CASSLRETGPNYGYTF.

This clonotype was observed a few times. V usage is TRBV19 and J usage is TRBJ2-7; D not resolved. V was trimmed by 8 bases and J by 4 bases, leaving 18 bases between them. The V gene's germline CDR1 is LNHDA and CDR2 SQIVND (reference sequence). The CDR3 covers 14 residues. The chain's CDR3 is CASSPRVLPYEQYF. The CDR3 DNA reads as TGTGCCAGTTCACCCCGGGTCCTCCCTTACGAGCAGTACTTC.

This clonotype was found many times. The chain couples TRBV5-1 to TRBJ2-7; 10 bases line up with TRBD1. This CDR3 has 14 residues. CDR1 and CDR2 (germline): SGHRS, YFSETQ. V trimming: 2 bases; J trimming: 5 bases; junction bases outside the gene matches: 4. The CDR3 DNA sequence: TGCGCCAGCAGCTTAGGACAGGGGGATGACGAGCAGTACTTC. Amino acids: CASSLGQGDDEQYF.

This clonotype appeared many times. The J gene is TRBJ2-1, the V gene TRBV5-1; the D gene is possibly TRBD2 (7 bases). The CDR3 is made up of 18 amino acids. In germline, CDR1 is SGHRS, CDR2 YFSETQ. V was trimmed by 1 base and J by 8 bases, leaving 25 bases between them. Here the CDR3 reads CASSLIPFRGGAFDEQFF. For the CDR3, the DNA is TGCGCCAGCAGCTTGATTCCTTTCCGAGGGGGGGCGTTTGATGAGCAGTTCTTC.

This clonotype was seen many times. The V and J genes are TRBV5-4 and TRBJ2-3; 15 bases are shared with TRBD2. The CDR3 consists of 19 residues. V was clipped by 2 bases and J by 3 bases; unmatched bases: 10. Germline-derived CDR1 and CDR2 are SGHNT and YYREEE (reference sequence). The CDR3 DNA reads TGTGCCAGCAGCTTTTTCGCGGGACTAGCGGGGGGTACTACAGATACGCAGTATTTT. Amino acids: CASSFFAGLAGGTTDTQYF.

The CDR3 is CASSLGTGPNTGELFF. The CDR3 DNA reads as TGCGCCAGCAGCTTGGGGACAGGGCCGAACACCGGGGAGCTGTTTTTT. V gene TRBV5-1 combines with J gene TRBJ2-2, with 8 bases identical to TRBD1. Germline V gives CDR1 SGHRS, CDR2 YFSETQ. Losses at the gene ends were 0 bases for V and 0 bases for J; bases not matched to a gene: 1. The CDR3 has 16 residues.

This clonotype was detected many times. J is TRBJ2-1 and V is TRBV7-3; the match to TRBD1 covers 9 bases. The V gene end was trimmed by 5 bases and the J gene end by 1 base; junction bases not matched to a gene: 3. Germline V gives CDR1 SGHTA, CDR2 FQGTGA. There are 15 residues in the CDR3. CDR3 in DNA: TGTGCCAGCAGCCGGGACAGGGTATCCTACAATGAGCAGTTCTTC. Protein: CASSRDRVSYNEQFF.

The chain combines TRBV11-2 with TRBJ2-3, with 8 bases lining up with TRBD2. The germline V gene has CDR1 SGHAT and CDR2 FQNNGV. J lost 2 bases, V lost 6 bases, and 7 bases had no gene match. This CDR3 has 15 amino acids. Written as DNA, the CDR3 is TGTGCCAGCAGAAGACTAGCGACGCACACAGATACGCAGTATTTT. Residues: CASRRLATHTDTQYF.

This rearrangement joins TRBV6-1 to TRBJ1-2; TRBD1 matches 7 bases. The germline gives CDR1 MNHNS, CDR2 SASEGT. Unmatched junction bases numbered 13, after V lost 2 bases and J lost 1 base. This CDR3 region has 18 residues. This chain's CDR3 is CASSEPLNDRVFNYGYTF. The CDR3 nucleotides are TGTGCCAGCAGTGAACCTCTGAACGACAGGGTATTTAACTATGGCTACACCTTC.

The rearrangement uses TRBV19 and TRBJ2-7, with TRBD1 matching 7 bases. CDR1 is LNHDA, CDR2 SQIVND, per germline (reference sequence). This CDR3 is built from 14 residues. After removal of 5 bases from V and 6 bases from J, the junction contained 10 bases not matched to a gene. The CDR3, as DNA: TGTGCCAGTAGTTCGTCCGCCGGGACAGCCGAGCAGTACTTC. It translates to CASSSSAGTAEQYF.

At least ten counts were recorded for this clonotype. The CDR3 DNA is TGTGCCAGCAGTTTAGCGCCTAGCGGGAGGGTTGAGCAGTTCTTC. Translated, it gives CASSLAPSGRVEQFF. The chain employs TRBV12-3 or TRBV12-4 and TRBJ2-1, with 12 positions matching TRBD2. The CDR3 is 15 residues long. With V trimmed by 0 bases and J by 9 bases, 3 bases remained unmatched.

This clonotype was recorded many times. The chain joins TRBV19 to TRBJ2-3; no reliable D call. V lost 8 bases and J lost 2, with 17 bases in between. CDR1 is LNHDA, CDR2 SQIVND, per germline (reference sequence). This CDR3 comprises 15 residues. CDR3 loop: CASQARTMYTDTQYF. In nucleotides, the CDR3 is TGTGCCAGTCAAGCCCGGACGATGTACACAGATACGCAGTATTTT.

This clonotype was counted many times. The chain joins TRBV28 to TRBJ2-2; 9 bases match TRBD2. Per the germline V gene, CDR1 is MDHEN and CDR2 is SYDVKM. The CDR3 sequence is 16 residues long. Germline trimming cut 2 bases from V and 6 bases from J; bases unmatched to any gene: 7. The CDR3 nucleotides read TGTGCCAGCAGTTTACCTAGCGGGATAATATCCGGGGAGCTGTTTTTT. The encoded protein is CASSLPSGIISGELFF.

The sample holds many counts of this clonotype. This chain uses TRBV28 with TRBJ2-1; TRBD2 matches at 8 bases. The CDR3 length is 16 residues. Trimming at V came to 5 bases and at J to 5 bases, leaving 11 bases not matched to a gene. Germline values: CDR1 MDHEN, CDR2 SYDVKM. The CDR3 loop is CASSLIAGGADNEQFF. The CDR3 DNA is TGTGCCAGCAGTCTCATAGCCGGGGGGGCTGACAATGAGCAGTTCTTC.

This clonotype was counted at least ten times. The chain links TRBV7-3 to TRBJ2-3; TRBD2 matches 7 bases. The CDR3 runs to 17 residues. The V gene's germline CDR1 is SGHTA and CDR2 FQGTGA. V dropped 4 bases and J dropped 2; count of bases not matched to a gene: 12. The DNA for the CDR3 is TGTGCCAGCAGCTGGGGCCCGGGACTAATTCCCACAGATACGCAGTATTTT. Translating it yields CASSWGPGLIPTDTQYF.

This clonotype came up many times. The J gene is TRBJ2-3, the V gene TRBV27, with TRBD2 matching over 10 bases. Unmatched junction bases numbered 12, after V lost 1 base and J lost 2 bases. This CDR3 has 19 amino acids. Germline lookup yields CDR1 MNHEY and CDR2 SMNVEV (reference sequence). Here the CDR3 DNA reads TGTGCCAGCAGTTTATGGTTAGGAGGACTAGCGGCACCCACAGATACGCAGTATTTT. Translation gives CASSLWLGGLAAPTDTQYF.

The genes are TRBV25-1 and TRBJ2-7; TRBD1 aligns across 7 bases. The CDR3 spans 16 residues. CDR1 and CDR2 from the germline V gene are MGHDK and SYGVNS. J gave up 0 bases and V 4 bases, and 9 bases lay outside the gene matches. CDR3 coding DNA: TGTGCCAGCAGTGGCGTAACAGGGGTATCCTCCTACGAGCAGTACTTC. Translating it yields CASSGVTGVSSYEQYF.

This rearrangement joins TRBV18 to TRBJ2-1, with TRBD2 matching over 10 bases. CDR1 and CDR2 from the germline V gene are KGHSH and LQKENI. CDR3 length: 19 residues. Germline trimming cut 2 bases from V and 6 bases from J; bases unmatched to any gene: 16. CDR3 region: CASSPTWETSGLTRNEQFF. For the CDR3, the DNA is TGTGCCAGCTCACCAACGTGGGAGACTAGCGGGCTCACTCGCAATGAGCAGTTCTTC.

Details on this clonotype: A clone one base away is much larger, so this may be a read error. The CDR3: CATSPGLTYEQYF. CDR3 nucleotides: TGTGCCACCAGCCCCGGTCTGACCTACGAGCAGTACTTC. The V and J genes are TRBV7-9 and TRBJ2-7; D is undetermined. The CDR3 has 13 amino acids. CDR1 SEHNR and CDR2 FQNEAQ come from the germline V gene (reference sequence).

This clonotype was detected many times. This rearrangement joins TRBV20-1 to TRBJ2-1, with 7 bases identical to TRBD2. V gave up 3 bases and J gave up 4 bases; unmatched junction bases: 0. This CDR3 spans 12 amino acids. The germline V gene has CDR1 DFQATT and CDR2 SNEGSKA (reference sequence). CDR3 in amino acids: CSASGGYNEQFF. Written as DNA, the CDR3 is TGCAGTGCTAGCGGGGGGTACAATGAGCAGTTCTTC.

This clonotype came up many times. V and J are TRBV20-1 and TRBJ1-2, with a weak D call TRBD1 (5 bases). The CDR3 totals 13 residues. Germline V gives CDR1 DFQATT, CDR2 SNEGSKA (reference sequence). V lost 3 bases and J lost 4, with 12 bases in between. The DNA for the CDR3 is TGCAGTGCTAGGTCTGACAGACCCTATGGCTACACCTTC. Residues: CSARSDRPYGYTF.

This clonotype was detected many times. This sequence joins TRBV7-2 and TRBJ2-1; 7 bases are shared with TRBD2. The CDR3 extends over 12 amino acids. CDR1 and CDR2 from the germline V gene are SGHTA and FQGNSA. The V gene end was trimmed by 4 bases and the J gene end by 9 bases; junction bases not matched to a gene: 3. The CDR3 DNA reads TGTGCCAGCAGCTCCAGGACTAGTGAGCAGTTCTTC. It translates to CASSSRTSEQFF. Using reference TRBV7-2 and TRBJ2-1 for the parts outside the CDR3, the full variable domain is GAGVSQSPSNKVTEKGKDVELRCDPISGHTALYWYRQSLGQGLEFLIYFQGNSAPDKSGLPSDRFSAERTGGSVSTLTIQRTQQEDSAVYLCASSSRTSEQFFGPGTRLTVL.